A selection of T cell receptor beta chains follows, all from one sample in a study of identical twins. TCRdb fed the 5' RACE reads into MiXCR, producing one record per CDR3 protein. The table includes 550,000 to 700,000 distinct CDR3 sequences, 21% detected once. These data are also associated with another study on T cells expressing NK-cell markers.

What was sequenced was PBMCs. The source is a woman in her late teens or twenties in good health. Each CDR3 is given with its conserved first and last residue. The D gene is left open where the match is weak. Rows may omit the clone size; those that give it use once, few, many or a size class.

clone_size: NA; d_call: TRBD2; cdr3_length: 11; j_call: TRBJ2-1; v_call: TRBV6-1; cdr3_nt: TGTGCCAGCAGCCGCGGGGGAGGGCAGTTCTTC; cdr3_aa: CASSRGGGQFF
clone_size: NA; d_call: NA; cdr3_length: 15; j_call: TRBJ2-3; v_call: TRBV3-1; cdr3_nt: TGTGCCAGCAGCCAGGCGGAAACTAGCACAGATACGCAGTATTTT; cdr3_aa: CASSQAETSTDTQYF
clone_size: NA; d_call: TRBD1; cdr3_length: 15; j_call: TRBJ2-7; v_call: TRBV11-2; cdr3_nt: TGTGCCAGCAGCTTAGCCGGGACAGTTTCCTACGAGCAGTACTTC; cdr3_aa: CASSLAGTVSYEQYF
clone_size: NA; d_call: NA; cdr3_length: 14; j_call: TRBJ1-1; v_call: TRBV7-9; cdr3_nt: TGTGCCAGCAGTACCGGCAGGCTGAACACTGAAGCTTTCTTT; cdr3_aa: CASSTGRLNTEAFF
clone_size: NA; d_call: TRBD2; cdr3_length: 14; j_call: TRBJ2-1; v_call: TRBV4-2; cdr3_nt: TGTGCCAGCGGACGGACTAGCGGGGTTTTAGAGCAGTTCTTC; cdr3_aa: CASGRTSGVLEQFF
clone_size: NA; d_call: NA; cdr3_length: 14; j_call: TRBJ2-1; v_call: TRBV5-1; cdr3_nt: TGCGCCAGCAGCTTGCGCCGGCAGGACAATGAGCAGTTCTTC; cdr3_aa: CASSLRRQDNEQFF
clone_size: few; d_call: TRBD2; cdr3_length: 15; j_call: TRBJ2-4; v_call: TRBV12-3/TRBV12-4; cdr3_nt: TGTGCCAGCATTCGGAGCGGGAGATTAAAAAACATTCAGTACTTC; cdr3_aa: CASIRSGRLKNIQYF
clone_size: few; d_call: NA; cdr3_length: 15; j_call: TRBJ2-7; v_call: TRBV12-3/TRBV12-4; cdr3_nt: TGTGCCAGCAGTTTACCCTTTAAAGGGAATTACGAGCAGTACTTC; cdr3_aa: CASSLPFKGNYEQYF
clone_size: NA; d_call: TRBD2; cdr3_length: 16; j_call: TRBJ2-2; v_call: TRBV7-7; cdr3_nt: TGTGCTAGCCTCGCTAGCGGGCCGGGTGGGACCGGGGAGCTGTTTTTT; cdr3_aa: CASLASGPGGTGELFF
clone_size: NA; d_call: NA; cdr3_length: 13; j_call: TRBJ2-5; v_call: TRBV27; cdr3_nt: TGTGCCAGCAGTTGGTCTGGCCAAGAGACCCAGTACTTC; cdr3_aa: CASSWSGQETQYF